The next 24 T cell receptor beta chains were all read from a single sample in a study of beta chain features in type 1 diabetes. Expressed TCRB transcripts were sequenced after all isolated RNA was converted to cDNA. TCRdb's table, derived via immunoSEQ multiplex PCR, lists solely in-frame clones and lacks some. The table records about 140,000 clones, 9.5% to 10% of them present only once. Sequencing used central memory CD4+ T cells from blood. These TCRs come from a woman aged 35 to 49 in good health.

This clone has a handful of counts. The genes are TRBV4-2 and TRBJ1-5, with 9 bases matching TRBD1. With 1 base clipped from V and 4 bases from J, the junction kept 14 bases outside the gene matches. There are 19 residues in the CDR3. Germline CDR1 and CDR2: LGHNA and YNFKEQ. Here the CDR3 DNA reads TGTGCCAGCAGCCAAGGATGGGACAGGGATGGAATGGGAAATCAGCCCCAGCATTTT. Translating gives CASSQGWDRDGMGNQPQHF.

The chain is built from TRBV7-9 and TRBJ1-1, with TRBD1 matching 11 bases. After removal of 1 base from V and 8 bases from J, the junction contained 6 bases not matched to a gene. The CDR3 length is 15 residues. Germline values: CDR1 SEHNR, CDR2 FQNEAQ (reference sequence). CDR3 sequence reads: CASSLGTGGGREAFF. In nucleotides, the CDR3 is TGTGCCAGCAGCTTAGGGACAGGGGGCGGGAGGGAAGCTTTCTTT.

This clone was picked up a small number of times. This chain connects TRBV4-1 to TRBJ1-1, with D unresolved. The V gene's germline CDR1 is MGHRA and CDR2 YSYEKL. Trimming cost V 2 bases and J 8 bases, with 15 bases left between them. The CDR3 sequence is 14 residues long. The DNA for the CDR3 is TGCGCCAGCAGCCAACGGGATTCTCAGGTCGAAGCTTTCTTT. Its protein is CASSQRDSQVEAFF.

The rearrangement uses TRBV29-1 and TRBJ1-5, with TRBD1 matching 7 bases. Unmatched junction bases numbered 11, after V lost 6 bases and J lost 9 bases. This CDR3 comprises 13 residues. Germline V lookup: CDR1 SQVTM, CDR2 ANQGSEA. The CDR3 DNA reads TGCAGCGTGGGACAGAGTTTCATCGGGCCCCAGCATTTT. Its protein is CSVGQSFIGPQHF.

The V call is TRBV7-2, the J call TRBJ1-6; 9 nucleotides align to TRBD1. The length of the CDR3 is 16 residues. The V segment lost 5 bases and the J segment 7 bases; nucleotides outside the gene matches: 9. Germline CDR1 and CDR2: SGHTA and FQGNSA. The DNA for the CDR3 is TGTGCCAGCAGCCCAACCGGGACAGGGAGGAATTCACCCCTCCACTTT. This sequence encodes CASSPTGTGRNSPLHF. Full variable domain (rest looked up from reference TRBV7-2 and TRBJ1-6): GAGVSQSPSNKVTEKGKDVELRCDPISGHTALYWYRQSLGQGLEFLIYFQGNSAPDKSGLPSDRFSAERTGGSVSTLTIQRTQQEDSAVYLCASSPTGTGRNSPLHFGNGTRLTVT.

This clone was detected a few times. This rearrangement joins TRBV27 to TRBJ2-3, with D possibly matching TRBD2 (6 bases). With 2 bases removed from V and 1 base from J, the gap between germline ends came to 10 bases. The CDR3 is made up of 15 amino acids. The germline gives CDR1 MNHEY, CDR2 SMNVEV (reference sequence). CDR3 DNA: TGTGCCAGCAGTTTAGGGACTGAACGCACAGATACGCAGTATTTT. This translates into CASSLGTERTDTQYF.

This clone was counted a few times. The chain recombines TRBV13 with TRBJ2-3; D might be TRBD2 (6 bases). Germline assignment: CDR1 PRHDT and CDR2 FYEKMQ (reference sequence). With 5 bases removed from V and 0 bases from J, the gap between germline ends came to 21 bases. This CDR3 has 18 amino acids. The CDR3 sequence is CASSPERGGITSTDTQYF. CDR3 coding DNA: TGTGCCAGCAGCCCCGAAAGAGGAGGGATCACTAGCACAGATACGCAGTATTTT.

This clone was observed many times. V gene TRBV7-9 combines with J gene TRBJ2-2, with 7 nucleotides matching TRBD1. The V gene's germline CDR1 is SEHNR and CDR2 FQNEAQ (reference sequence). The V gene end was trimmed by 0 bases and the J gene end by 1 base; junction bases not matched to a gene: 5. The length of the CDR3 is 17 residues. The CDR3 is CASSLASGTVNTGELFF. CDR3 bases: TGTGCCAGCAGCTTAGCCTCCGGGACAGTGAACACCGGGGAGCTGTTTTTT.

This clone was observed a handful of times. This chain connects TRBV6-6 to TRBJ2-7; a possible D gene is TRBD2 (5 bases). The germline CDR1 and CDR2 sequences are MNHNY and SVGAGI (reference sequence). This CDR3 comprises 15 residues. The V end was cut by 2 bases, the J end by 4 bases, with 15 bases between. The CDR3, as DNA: TGTGCCAGCAGTTACAGGGAGTTAGGCATTTACGAGCAGTACTTC. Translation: CASSYRELGIYEQYF.

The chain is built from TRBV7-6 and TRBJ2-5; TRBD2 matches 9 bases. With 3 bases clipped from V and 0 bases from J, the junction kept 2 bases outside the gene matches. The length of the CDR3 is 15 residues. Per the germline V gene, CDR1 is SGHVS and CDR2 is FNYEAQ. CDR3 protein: CASSFASGNQETQYF. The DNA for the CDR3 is TGTGCCAGCAGCTTTGCTAGCGGGAACCAAGAGACCCAGTACTTC.

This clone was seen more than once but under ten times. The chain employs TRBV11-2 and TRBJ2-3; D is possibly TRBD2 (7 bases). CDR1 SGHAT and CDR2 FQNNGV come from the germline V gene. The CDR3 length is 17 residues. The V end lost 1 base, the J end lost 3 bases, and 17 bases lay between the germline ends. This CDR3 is CASSLVGWGGLTDTQYF. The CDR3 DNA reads TGTGCCAGCAGCTTAGTTGGGTGGGGGGGCCTAACAGATACGCAGTATTTT.

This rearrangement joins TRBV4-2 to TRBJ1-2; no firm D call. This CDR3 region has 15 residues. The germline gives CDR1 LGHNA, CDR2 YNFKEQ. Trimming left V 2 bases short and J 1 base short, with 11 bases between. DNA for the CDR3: TGTGCCAGCAGCCAAAACAGCAATTTTAACTATGGCTACACCTTC. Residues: CASSQNSNFNYGYTF.

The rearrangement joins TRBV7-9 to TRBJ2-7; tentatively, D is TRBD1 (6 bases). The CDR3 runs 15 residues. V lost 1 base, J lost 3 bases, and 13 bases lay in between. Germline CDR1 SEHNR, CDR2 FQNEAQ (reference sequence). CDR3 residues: CASSLVGGLGYEQYF. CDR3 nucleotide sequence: TGTGCCAGCAGCTTAGTAGGGGGTTTAGGCTACGAGCAGTACTTC. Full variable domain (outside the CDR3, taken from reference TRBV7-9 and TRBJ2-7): DTGVSQNPRHKITKRGQNVTFRCDPISEHNRLYWYRQTLGQGPEFLTYFQNEAQLEKSRLLSDRFSAERPKGSFSTLEIQRTEQGDSAMYLCASSLVGGLGYEQYFGPGTRLTVT.

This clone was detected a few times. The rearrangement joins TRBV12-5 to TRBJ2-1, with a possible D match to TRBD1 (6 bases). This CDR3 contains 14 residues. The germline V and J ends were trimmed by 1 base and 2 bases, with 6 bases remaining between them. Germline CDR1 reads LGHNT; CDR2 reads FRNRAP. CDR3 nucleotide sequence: TGTGCTAGTGGTTTGGGGACAGCCTACAATGAGCAGTTCTTC. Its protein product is CASGLGTAYNEQFF.

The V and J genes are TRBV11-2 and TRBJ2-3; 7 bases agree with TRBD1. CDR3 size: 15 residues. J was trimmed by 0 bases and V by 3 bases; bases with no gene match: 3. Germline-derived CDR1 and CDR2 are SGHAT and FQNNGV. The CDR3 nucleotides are TGTGCCAGCAGCTTGAAGGGGGCAAGCACAGATACGCAGTATTTT. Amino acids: CASSLKGASTDTQYF. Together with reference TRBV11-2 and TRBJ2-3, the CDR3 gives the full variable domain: EAGVAQSPRYKIIEKRQSVAFWCNPISGHATLYWYQQILGQGPKLLIQFQNNGVVDDSQLPKDRFSAERLKGVDSTLKIQPAKLEDSAVYLCASSLKGASTDTQYFGPGTRLTVL.

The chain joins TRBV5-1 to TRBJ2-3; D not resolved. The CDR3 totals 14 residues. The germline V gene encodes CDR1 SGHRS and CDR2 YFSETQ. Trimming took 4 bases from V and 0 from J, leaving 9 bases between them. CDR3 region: CASSIDFSTDTQYF. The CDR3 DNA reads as TGCGCCAGCAGCATCGACTTTAGCACAGATACGCAGTATTTT.

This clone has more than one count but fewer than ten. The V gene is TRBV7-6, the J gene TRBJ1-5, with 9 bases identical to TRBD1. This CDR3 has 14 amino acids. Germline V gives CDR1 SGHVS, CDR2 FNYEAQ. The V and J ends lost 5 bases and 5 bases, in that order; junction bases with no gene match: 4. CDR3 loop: CASSRTGGYQPQHF. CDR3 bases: TGTGCCAGCAGCCGAACAGGGGGCTATCAGCCCCAGCATTTT.

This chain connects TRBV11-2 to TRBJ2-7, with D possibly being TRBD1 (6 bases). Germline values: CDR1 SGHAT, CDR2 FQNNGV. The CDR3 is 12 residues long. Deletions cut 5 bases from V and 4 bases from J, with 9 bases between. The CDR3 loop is CASSRGQYEQYF. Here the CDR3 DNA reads TGTGCCAGCAGCCGAGGACAGTACGAGCAGTACTTC.

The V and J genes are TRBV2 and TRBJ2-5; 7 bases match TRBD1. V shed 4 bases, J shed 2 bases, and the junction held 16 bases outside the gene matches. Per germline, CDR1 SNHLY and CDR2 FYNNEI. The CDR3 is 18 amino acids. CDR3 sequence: CASSGGIRDSNWQETQYF. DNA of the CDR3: TGTGCCAGCAGTGGCGGAATCCGGGACAGCAATTGGCAAGAGACCCAGTACTTC.

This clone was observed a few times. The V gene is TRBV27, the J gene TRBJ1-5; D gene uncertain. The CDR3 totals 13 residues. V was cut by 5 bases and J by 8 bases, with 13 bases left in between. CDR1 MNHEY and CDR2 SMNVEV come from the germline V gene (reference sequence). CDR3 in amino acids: CASSPRVREPQHF. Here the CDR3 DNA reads TGTGCCAGCAGTCCCCGAGTGCGGGAGCCCCAGCATTTT.

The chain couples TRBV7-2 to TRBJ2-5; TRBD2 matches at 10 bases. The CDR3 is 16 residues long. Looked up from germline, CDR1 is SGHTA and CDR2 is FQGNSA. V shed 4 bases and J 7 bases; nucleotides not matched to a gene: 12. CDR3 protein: CASSSQRGGQRATQYF. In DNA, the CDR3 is TGTGCCAGCAGCTCTCAGCGGGGGGGCCAGCGGGCGACCCAGTACTTC.

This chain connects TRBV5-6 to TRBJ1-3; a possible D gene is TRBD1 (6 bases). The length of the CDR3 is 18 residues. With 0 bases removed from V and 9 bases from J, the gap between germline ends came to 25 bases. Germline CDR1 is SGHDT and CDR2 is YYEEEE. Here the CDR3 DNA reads TGTGCCAGCAGCTTGGGGCCGTATCTGGGTATCAGGGGAGTCACCATATATTTT. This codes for CASSLGPYLGIRGVTIYF.

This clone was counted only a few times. The CDR3 nucleotides read TGCGCCAGCAGCCCCGAGGGGGCAGATACGCAGTATTTT. It specifies CASSPEGADTQYF. The V gene is TRBV4-3, the J gene TRBJ2-3; a possible D gene is TRBD1 (6 bases). Between the trimmed V and J ends, which lost 4 bases and 4 bases, there was a span of 9 bases. The V gene's germline CDR1 is LGHNA and CDR2 YSLEER. The CDR3 spans 13 residues.

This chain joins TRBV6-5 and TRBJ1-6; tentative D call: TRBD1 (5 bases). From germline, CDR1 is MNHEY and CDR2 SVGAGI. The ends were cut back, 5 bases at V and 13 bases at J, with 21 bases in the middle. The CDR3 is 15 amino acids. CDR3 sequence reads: CASSHKPGAPAPLHF. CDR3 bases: TGTGCCAGCAGTCATAAGCCTGGGGCACCGGCCCCCCTCCACTTT.